This paragraph reports one T cell receptor (beta chain). Its specificity is unknown. The PCR made use of 60 Vbeta and 13 Jbeta primers. Libraries were prepared by immunoSEQ multiplex PCR; TCRdb keeps only in-frame clonotypes and omits some of them. The data include 150,000 to 200,000 clones; the top ten clones carry over 1%. This record comes from a study of cytomegalovirus exposure and HLA in healthy donors. As for the study in general: Earlier work reported 100 million or so unique TCR beta sequences from about 180 million T cells.

General study results and limits: Later on, an analysis tied approximately 17,000 TCR beta sequences to HLA alleles at 0.05 false discovery rate.

The germline CDR1 and CDR2 sequences are SQVTM and ANQGSEA. The CDR3 is 12 amino acids. V was clipped by 6 bases and J by 7 bases, with 12 bases between them. The genes are TRBV29-1 and TRBJ1-4; D possibly corresponds to TRBD1 (6 bases). The sequence was collected from a woman in her sixties in good health and CMV-seronegative. The sample was PBMCs. The CDR3 DNA is TGCAGCGTCACGGCGGGGGCTGAAAAACTGTTTTTT. It specifies CSVTAGAEKLFF.